One sample yielded the 3 T cell receptor beta chains listed below, sequenced in a study of identical twins. TCRdb independently ran MiXCR on the 5' RACE reads; one entry per CDR3 protein. In the table there are nearly 900,000 distinct CDR3 sequences, over 9% of which are singletons. These same data were also listed under a study on yellow fever vaccine responses in identical twins.

Sequenced: PBMCs. These receptor sequences come from a woman aged 18-29 years in good health.

The gene calls are TRBV6-2 or TRBV6-3 and TRBJ2-1; the match to TRBD2 covers 13 bases. J gave up 8 bases and V 4 bases, and 8 bases lay outside the gene matches. Germline assignment: CDR1 MNHEY and CDR2 SVGEGT. CDR3 size: 16 residues. In DNA form, the CDR3 reads TGTGCCAGCAGTTGGAAACTAGCGGGAGGGCCCGATGAGCAGTTCTTC. Translating it yields CASSWKLAGGPDEQFF.

The table lists this clonotype with a few counts. The gene calls are TRBV5-1 and TRBJ2-1, with 12 bases that match TRBD2. There are 16 residues in the CDR3. Germline CDR1 is SGHRS and CDR2 is YFSETQ. Trimming removed 2 bases from V and 4 bases from J; junction bases left unmatched: 4. Written as DNA, the CDR3 is TGCGCCAGCAGCTTCGGACTAGCGGGGTTATACAATGAGCAGTTCTTC. It encodes CASSFGLAGLYNEQFF.

V and J are TRBV15 and TRBJ2-1, with D perhaps TRBD2 (5 bases). The ends were cut back, 1 base at V and 1 base at J, with 11 bases in the middle. Germline assignment: CDR1 LNHNV and CDR2 YYDKDF (reference sequence). The CDR3 runs 16 residues. In DNA, the CDR3 is TGTGCCACCAGCAGAGTAGCGCTTCAATCCTACAATGAGCAGTTCTTC. Residues: CATSRVALQSYNEQFF.